Given below is one T cell receptor (beta chain) in context. The data were taken from a study of blood T cell repertoires in COVID-19. The wider study: The origin of the acute and convalescent COVID-19 samples was the United States, Italy and Spain. PBMCs, B-cell-depleted T cells, or T cells were the source of the cDNA or gDNA that made up the material.

As processed by the authors: Nucleated cell number was recorded as an estimate derived from reference gene primer amplification. Clones were sequenced by immunoSEQ multiplex PCR, and TCRdb holds only the in-frame ones, with some missing. The DNA gave D and trimming, while V, J and clone size come from that table. The sample lists approximately 350,000 clones, 70% to 90% occurring once. The V gene end was trimmed by 5 bases and the J gene end by 2 bases; junction bases not matched to a gene: 14. CDR3 length: 18 amino acids. CDR1 MGHRA and CDR2 YSYEKL come from the germline V gene. The chain joins TRBV4-1 to TRBJ1-2; the match to TRBD1 covers 10 bases. The sequence came from a man aged 40-50 years with acute or convalescent COVID-19. Input material: peripheral blood. The CDR3 DNA reads TGCGCCAGCAGCACACTAGTGCCCGGGACAGGGGACAACTATGGCTACACCTTC. Amino acids: CASSTLVPGTGDNYGYTF.